This passage covers 8 T cell receptor beta chains from one sample sequenced in a study of CD8+CD57+ T cells in acquired aplastic anemia. TCR beta VDJ combinations and CDR3 sequences were profiled from genomic DNA. TCRdb reprocessed the reads via MiXCR and lists one record per CDR3 protein. The sample contains about 470,000 distinct CDR3 sequences, around 32% of which appear only once. Flow cytometry had shown expanded CD8+CD57+ cells in the patients chosen for sequencing. Sequencing was done on a sample of sorted CD4+, CD8+, or CD8+CD57+ T cells (not recorded which) from PBMCs. The receptors derive from a human donor with aplastic anemia.

Comments on this clonotype: Since a much larger clone is just one base distant, this may be a read error. The DNA for the CDR3 is TGTGCCAGCAGCGAGCCTACAGGAAACACTGGAGCTTTCTTT. It yields the protein CASSEPTGNTGAFF. V and J are TRBV9 and TRBJ1-1; a possible D gene is TRBD1 (5 bases). There are 14 residues in the CDR3. Germline lookup yields CDR1 SGDLS and CDR2 YYNGEE. Full variable domain (missing parts from reference TRBV9 and TRBJ1-1): DSGVTQTPKHLITATGQRVTLRCSPRSGDLSVYWYQQSLDQGLQFLIQYYNGEERAKGNILERFSAQQFPDLHSELNLSSLELGDSALYFCASSEPTGNTGAFFGQGTRLTVV.

Many counts were recorded for this clonotype. The J gene is TRBJ2-1, the V gene TRBV24-1; D may match TRBD1 or TRBD2 (6 bases each). With 6 bases removed from V and 4 bases from J, the gap between germline ends came to 12 bases. The CDR3 spans 14 residues. CDR1 KGHDR and CDR2 SFDVKD come from the germline V gene. This CDR3 is CATSRTGAYNEQFF. The CDR3 DNA reads as TGTGCCACCAGTCGTACGGGGGCGTACAATGAGCAGTTCTTC.

This clonotype was seen many times. The rearrangement links TRBV24-1 to TRBJ2-5, with unresolved D. V lost 4 bases, J lost 2 bases, and 16 bases lay in between. The CDR3 is 16 amino acids. CDR1 is KGHDR, CDR2 SFDVKD, per germline. CDR3: CATSDNPWQEQETQYF. The CDR3 bases are TGTGCCACCAGTGACAACCCTTGGCAGGAACAAGAGACCCAGTACTTC.

The CDR3 is CASSQEVLAEADTQYF. The CDR3 coding sequence is TGTGCCAGCAGCCAAGAAGTCCTAGCGGAGGCAGATACGCAGTATTTT. The chain links TRBV3-1 to TRBJ2-3; TRBD2 aligns across 7 bases. J was trimmed by 4 bases and V by 0 bases; bases with no gene match: 7. Germline V gives CDR1 LGHDT, CDR2 YNNKEL (reference sequence). This CDR3 region has 16 residues.

Comments on this clonotype: A much larger clone lies one base from this, so it may be a read error. This sequence joins TRBV10-3 and TRBJ2-3; D gene uncertain. The CDR3 contains 14 residues. Per the germline V gene, CDR1 is ENHRY and CDR2 is SYGVKD. V dropped 9 bases and J dropped 0 bases, with 13 bases sitting between them. The CDR3 loop reads CAIGPNTSTDTQYF. CDR3 DNA sequence: TGTGCCATAGGCCCGAACACTAGCACAGATACGCAGTATTTT.

The chain joins TRBV10-3 to TRBJ1-2; the D gene is possibly TRBD1 (5 bases). This CDR3 region has 12 residues. The V end was cut by 4 bases, the J end by 4 bases, with 7 bases between. Germline V gives CDR1 ENHRY, CDR2 SYGVKD. CDR3: CAISGGSYGYTF. CDR3 DNA sequence: TGTGCCATCAGTGGGGGCAGCTATGGCTACACCTTC.

This clonotype was counted a few times. This sequence may be a read error, since a much larger clone differs from it by one base. The V gene is TRBV19, the J gene TRBJ1-1, with D possibly being TRBD1 (5 bases). CDR1 and CDR2 from the germline V gene are LNHDA and SQIVND (reference sequence). V lost 10 bases and J 5 bases, leaving 17 bases between the germline ends. This CDR3 has 13 residues. This CDR3 is CANRYSGMTEAFF. CDR3 sequence (DNA): TGTGCCAACAGGTATTCAGGGATGACTGAAGCTTTCTTT.

Turning to this clonotype: A much larger clone differs by one base, so this may be a read error. This rearrangement joins TRBV20-1 to TRBJ2-7; D tentatively reads TRBD1 or TRBD2 (5 bases each). Between the trimmed V and J ends, which lost 8 bases and 7 bases, there was a span of 24 bases. CDR1 is DFQATT and CDR2 is SNEGSKA in the germline V gene (reference sequence). This CDR3 has 14 amino acids. CDR3 in amino acids: CSTPGTDTYNEQYF. The CDR3 bases are TGCAGTACCCCCGGGACGGATACCTACAATGAGCAGTACTTC.